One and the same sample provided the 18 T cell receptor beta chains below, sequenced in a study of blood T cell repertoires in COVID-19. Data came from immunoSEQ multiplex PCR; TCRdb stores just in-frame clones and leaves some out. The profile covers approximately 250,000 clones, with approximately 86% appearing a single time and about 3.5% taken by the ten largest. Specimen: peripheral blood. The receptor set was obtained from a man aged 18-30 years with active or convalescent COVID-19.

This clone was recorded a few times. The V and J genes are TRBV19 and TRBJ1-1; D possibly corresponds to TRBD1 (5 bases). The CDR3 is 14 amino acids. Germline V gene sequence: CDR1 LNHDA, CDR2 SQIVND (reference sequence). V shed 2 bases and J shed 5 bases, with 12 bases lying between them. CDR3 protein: CASSISPGRTEAFF. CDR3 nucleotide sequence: TGTGCCAGTAGTATATCCCCAGGGCGGACTGAAGCTTTCTTT. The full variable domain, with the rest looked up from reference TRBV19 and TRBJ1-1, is DGGITQSPKYLFRKEGQNVTLSCEQNLNHDAMYWYRQDPGQGLRLIYYSQIVNDFQKGDIAEGYSVSREKKESFPLTVTSAQKNPTAFYLCASSISPGRTEAFFGQGTRLTVV.

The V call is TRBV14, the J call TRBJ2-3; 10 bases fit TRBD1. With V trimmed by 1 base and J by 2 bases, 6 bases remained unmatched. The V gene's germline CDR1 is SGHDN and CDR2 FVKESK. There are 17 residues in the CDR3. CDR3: CASSQVGTGAFTDTQYF. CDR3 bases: TGTGCCAGCAGCCAAGTAGGGACAGGGGCTTTCACAGATACGCAGTATTTT.

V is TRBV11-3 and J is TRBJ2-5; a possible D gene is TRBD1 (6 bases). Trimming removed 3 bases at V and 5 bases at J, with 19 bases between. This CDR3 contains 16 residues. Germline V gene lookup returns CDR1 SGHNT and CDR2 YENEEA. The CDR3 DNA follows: TGTGCCAGCAGCTTTGAGTGGAGTGGACAGCTGGAGACCCAGTACTTC. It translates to CASSFEWSGQLETQYF.

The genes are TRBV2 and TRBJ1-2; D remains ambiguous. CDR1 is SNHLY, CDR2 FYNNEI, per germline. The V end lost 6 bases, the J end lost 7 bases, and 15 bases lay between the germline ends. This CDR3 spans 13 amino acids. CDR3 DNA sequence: TGTGCCAGCAGGTCGGAGGACCGGGGTGGCTACACCTTC. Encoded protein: CASRSEDRGGYTF.

CDR3 DNA sequence: TGTGCCAGCAGCGAACGGACAGGGATATGGCAGCCCCAGCATTTT. This encodes CASSERTGIWQPQHF. The chain combines TRBV2 with TRBJ1-5, with TRBD1 matching over 8 bases. Germline V gives CDR1 SNHLY, CDR2 FYNNEI. The CDR3 covers 15 residues. Trimming took 6 bases from V and 7 from J; bases not matched to a gene: 11.

The CDR3 DNA follows: TGTGCCAGCAGCGTAACTAGCGGGAGAAACAATGAGCAGTTCTTC. Translating it yields CASSVTSGRNNEQFF. The genes are TRBV9 and TRBJ2-1; 11 positions agree with TRBD2. The CDR3 is made up of 15 amino acids. Per the germline V gene, CDR1 is SGDLS and CDR2 is YYNGEE. J gave up 5 bases and V 1 base, and 2 bases lay outside the gene matches.

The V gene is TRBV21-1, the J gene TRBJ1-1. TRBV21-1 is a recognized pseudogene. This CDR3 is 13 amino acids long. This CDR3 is CAPPSGSPLEAFF. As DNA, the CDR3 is TGTGCCCCTCCTTCGGGGTCCCCTTTAGAAGCTTTCTTT.

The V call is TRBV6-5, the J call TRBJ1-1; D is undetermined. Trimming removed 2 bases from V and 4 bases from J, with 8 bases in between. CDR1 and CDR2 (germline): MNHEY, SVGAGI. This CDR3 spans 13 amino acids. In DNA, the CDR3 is TGTGCCAGCAGTTACGACTCCTTCACTGAAGCTTTCTTT. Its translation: CASSYDSFTEAFF.

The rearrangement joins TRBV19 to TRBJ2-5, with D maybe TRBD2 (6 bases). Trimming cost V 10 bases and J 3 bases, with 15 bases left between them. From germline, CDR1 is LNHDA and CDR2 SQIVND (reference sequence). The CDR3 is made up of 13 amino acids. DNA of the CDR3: TGTGCCACCAACGGCCGGGGGAAAGAGACCCAGTACTTC. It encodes CATNGRGKETQYF.

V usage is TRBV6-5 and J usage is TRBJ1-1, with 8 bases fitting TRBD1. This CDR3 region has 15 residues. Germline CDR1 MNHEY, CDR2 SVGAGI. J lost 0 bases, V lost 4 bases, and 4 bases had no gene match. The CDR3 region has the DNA TGTGCCAGCAGTTCTCAGGGGGCGGTGAACACTGAAGCTTTCTTT. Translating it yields CASSSQGAVNTEAFF.

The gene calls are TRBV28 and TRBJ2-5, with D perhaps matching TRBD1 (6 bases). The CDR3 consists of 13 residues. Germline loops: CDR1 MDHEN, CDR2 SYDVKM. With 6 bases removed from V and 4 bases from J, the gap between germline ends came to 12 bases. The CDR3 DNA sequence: TGTGCCAGCAGCCTCGGGACACGAGAGACCCAGTACTTC. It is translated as CASSLGTRETQYF.

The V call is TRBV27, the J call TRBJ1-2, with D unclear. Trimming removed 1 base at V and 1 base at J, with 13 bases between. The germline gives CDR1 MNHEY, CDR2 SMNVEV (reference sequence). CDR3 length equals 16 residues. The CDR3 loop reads CASSLLSGGGNYGYTF. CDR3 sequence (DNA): TGTGCCAGCAGTTTATTATCCGGCGGCGGTAACTATGGCTACACCTTC.

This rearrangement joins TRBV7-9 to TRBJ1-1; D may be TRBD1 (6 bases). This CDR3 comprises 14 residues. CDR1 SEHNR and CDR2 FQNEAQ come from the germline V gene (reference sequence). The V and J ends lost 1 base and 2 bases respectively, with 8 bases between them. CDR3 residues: CASSLGGGNTEAFF. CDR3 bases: TGTGCCAGCAGCTTAGGAGGGGGTAACACTGAAGCTTTCTTT. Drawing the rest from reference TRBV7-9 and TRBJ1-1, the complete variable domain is DTGVSQNPRHKITKRGQNVTFRCDPISEHNRLYWYRQTLGQGPEFLTYFQNEAQLEKSRLLSDRFSAERPKGSFSTLEIQRTEQGDSAMYLCASSLGGGNTEAFFGQGTRLTVV.

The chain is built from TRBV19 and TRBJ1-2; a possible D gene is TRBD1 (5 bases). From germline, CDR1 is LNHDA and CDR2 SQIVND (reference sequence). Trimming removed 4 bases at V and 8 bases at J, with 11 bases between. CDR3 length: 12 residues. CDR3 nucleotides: TGTGCCAGTAGTACCAGACAGAGAGGCTACACCTTC. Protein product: CASSTRQRGYTF. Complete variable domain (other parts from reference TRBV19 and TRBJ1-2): DGGITQSPKYLFRKEGQNVTLSCEQNLNHDAMYWYRQDPGQGLRLIYYSQIVNDFQKGDIAEGYSVSREKKESFPLTVTSAQKNPTAFYLCASSTRQRGYTFGSGTRLTVV.

DNA of the CDR3: TGTGCCATCAGTGAGTCAGACCGCGGGACAGAGACCCAGTACTTC. Encoded protein: CAISESDRGTETQYF. This chain connects TRBV10-3 to TRBJ2-5; a weak D match, TRBD2 (6 bases). CDR3 size: 15 residues. CDR1 is ENHRY, CDR2 SYGVKD, per germline. Trimming took off 0 bases at V and 4 bases at J, with 12 bases between the two ends.

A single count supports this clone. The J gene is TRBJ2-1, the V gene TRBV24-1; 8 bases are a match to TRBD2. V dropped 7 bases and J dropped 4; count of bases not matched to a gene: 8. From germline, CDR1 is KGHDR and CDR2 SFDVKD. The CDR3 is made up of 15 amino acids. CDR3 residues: CATSGGGRIYNEQFF. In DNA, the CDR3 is TGTGCCACCAGCGGGGGGGGGAGAATATACAATGAGCAGTTCTTC.

The CDR3 DNA is TGTGCCAGCTCACCCGGGACAGGGCCGAACACCGGGGAGCTGTTTTTT. It codes for CASSPGTGPNTGELFF. The chain is built from TRBV18 and TRBJ2-2, with 9 bases identical to TRBD1. The CDR3 contains 16 residues. Germline V gene sequence: CDR1 KGHSH, CDR2 LQKENI. With 3 bases clipped from V and 0 bases from J, the junction kept 2 bases outside the gene matches.

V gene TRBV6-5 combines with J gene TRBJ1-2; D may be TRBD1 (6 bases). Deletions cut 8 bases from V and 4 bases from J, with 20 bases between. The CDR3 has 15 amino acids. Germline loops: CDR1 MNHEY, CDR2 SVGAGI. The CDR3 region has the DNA TGTGCCAGCGCTCCGCAGGGGCAGAAGGGCTATGGCTACACCTTC. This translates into CASAPQGQKGYGYTF.